This TCR beta chain was found in a study of blood T cells in healthy people across ages. Overall study findings and caveats: Compared with aged donors, long-lived donors showed fewer expanded clones, suggesting selection. Per million T cells, the diversity of TCR beta decreased roughly linearly as age advanced. Researchers deemed the diversity estimates from one million T cells underestimates.

CDR3 length: 12 amino acids. The germline V and J ends were trimmed by 7 bases and 9 bases, with 15 bases remaining between them. Germline V gives CDR1 MNHNS, CDR2 SASEGT. PCR was performed a second time for about 6 to 12 cycles using a sample-barcoded 5' primer and a J-beta primer mix. TCRdb re-derived calls from the 5' RACE reads in MiXCR, one entry per CDR3 protein. Of 450,000 to 700,000 distinct CDR3 sequences listed, 27% are singletons. Approximately 10 milliliters was the volume of peripheral blood drawn from each donor. With regard to this clonotype: The antigen remains undetermined.

The sequenced material came from blood. This chain connects TRBV6-1 to TRBJ1-2, with D uncertain. The receptor was isolated from a woman aged 65 to 85 in good health. The CDR3 loop is CASTEPRVRYTF. Written as DNA, the CDR3 is TGTGCCAGCACCGAACCGAGGGTGCGCTACACCTTC.